These T cell receptor beta chains were read from a single sample in a study of cytomegalovirus exposure and HLA in healthy donors. Data came from immunoSEQ multiplex PCR; TCRdb stores just in-frame clones and leaves some out. This table holds over 150,000 clones, about four fifths found once. The sequencing input was PBMCs. Source of these receptors: a woman between 50 and 59 years old in good health and CMV-seronegative. The CDR3 runs from the conserved cysteine through the conserved F or W. A D gene is named only where the DNA matches it firmly. Where a row states a size, it is once, few, many or the class of an expanded clone; other rows omit it.

V,length,D,J,size,CDR3,DNA
TRBV4-1,16,-,TRBJ2-3,-,CASSQDGTGSTDTQYF,TGCGCCAGCAGCCAAGATGGCACAGGGAGCACAGATACGCAGTATTTT
TRBV13,14,TRBD2,TRBJ2-5,-,CASSLGLAQETQYF,TGTGCCAGCAGCCTCGGACTAGCGCAAGAGACCCAGTACTTC
TRBV5-1,18,TRBD2,TRBJ2-2,-,CASSPRLFAGGRPGELFF,TGCGCCAGCAGCCCGCGTCTCTTTGCGGGAGGTCGTCCCGGGGAGCTGTTTTTT
TRBV9,16,TRBD2,TRBJ2-3,-,CASSYERGGLTDTQYF,TGTGCCAGCAGCTACGAGCGGGGGGGCCTCACAGATACGCAGTATTTT
TRBV9,15,-,TRBJ2-1,-,CASSVGTSGQGEQFF,TGTGCCAGCAGCGTAGGAACTAGCGGACAGGGGGAGCAGTTCTTC
TRBV10-3,13,TRBD2,TRBJ2-7,-,CASTSGGAYEQYF,TGTGCCTCCACTAGCGGGGGGGCCTACGAGCAGTACTTC
TRBV5-4,15,TRBD2,TRBJ2-1,-,CASSSAGGPDNEQFF,TGTGCCAGCAGCTCTGCGGGAGGGCCGGACAATGAGCAGTTCTTC
TRBV6-1,14,TRBD1,TRBJ1-2,-,CASRDRAISYGYTF,TGTGCCAGCAGGGACAGGGCGATCTCTTATGGCTACACCTTC
TRBV19,12,TRBD1,TRBJ1-1,once,CASTPDRGGAFF,TGTGCCAGTACCCCCGACAGGGGGGGAGCTTTCTTT
TRBV6-1,13,-,TRBJ2-3,-,CASSQGTLDTQYF,TGTGCCAGCAGCCAGGGGACCCTAGATACGCAGTATTTT
TRBV4-3,15,TRBD1,TRBJ2-1,-,CASSQDGTADNEQFF,TGCGCCAGCAGCCAGGATGGGACAGCTGACAATGAGCAGTTCTTC
TRBV6-5,16,TRBD2,TRBJ2-5,-,CASSYADLAGGETQYF,TGTGCCAGCAGTTACGCAGATCTAGCGGGAGGGGAGACCCAGTACTTC
TRBV29-1,14,-,TRBJ1-4,once,CSVEKDSTNEKLFF,TGCAGCGTTGAAAAGGACAGCACTAATGAAAAACTGTTTTTT
TRBV19,16,-,TRBJ1-1,-,CASSIGDSAGNTEAFF,TGTGCCAGTAGTATAGGGGACTCAGCCGGGAACACTGAAGCTTTCTTT
TRBV28,12,-,TRBJ2-3,once,CASSLYTDTQYF,TGTGCCAGCAGTCTGTACACAGATACGCAGTATTTT
TRBV11-1,16,-,TRBJ2-6,-,CASSFGGSSGANVLTF,TGTGCCAGCAGCTTTGGGGGCAGCTCTGGGGCCAACGTCCTGACTTTC
TRBV29-1,13,TRBD1,TRBJ2-5,-,CSARRGPGETQYF,TGCAGCGCGCGCAGGGGGCCGGGAGAGACCCAGTACTTC